This is a list of T cell receptor beta chains from one sample in a study of blood T cells in healthy people across ages. TCRdb reprocessed the 5' RACE reads with MiXCR, giving one entry per CDR3 protein. The data contain over 700,000 distinct CDR3 sequences, about 48% of them seen just once; the ten biggest clones take up approximately 40%. The material sequenced was blood. Receptors originate from an elderly man in good health. CDR3s include the opening cysteine and the closing phenylalanine or tryptophan. The order of the fields is V gene, J gene, D gene, clone size, CDR3 DNA, CDR3 protein. A D gene is named only where the DNA matches it firmly. For some rows the clone size is stated as once, few or many, or as a class when expanded; others skip it.

v_call: TRBV7-9; j_call: TRBJ2-3; d_call: TRBD2; clone_size: once; cdr3_nt: TGTGCCAGCAGTCGGGTTAGCGGGGGGACAGATACGCAGTATTTT; cdr3_aa: CASSRVSGGTDTQYF
v_call: TRBV7-3; j_call: TRBJ2-5; d_call: TRBD2; clone_size: few; cdr3_nt: TGTGCCAGCAGCAGTAGCGGGAGTGGGGGAGAGACCCAGTACTTC; cdr3_aa: CASSSSGSGGETQYF
v_call: TRBV10-3; j_call: TRBJ2-7; d_call: TRBD1; clone_size: .; cdr3_nt: TGTGCCATCAGTGACGCCCGGACAGGGAGCTCCTACGAGCAGTACTTC; cdr3_aa: CAISDARTGSSYEQYF
v_call: TRBV27; j_call: TRBJ1-1; d_call: .; clone_size: .; cdr3_nt: TGTGCCAGCAGAAGCACAGGGAGCACTGAAGCTTTCTTT; cdr3_aa: CASRSTGSTEAFF
v_call: TRBV10-3; j_call: TRBJ2-3; d_call: .; clone_size: .; cdr3_nt: TGTGCCGCCTCGGGACAAGGCACAGATGCGCAGTATTTT; cdr3_aa: CAASGQGTDAQYF
v_call: TRBV20-1; j_call: TRBJ2-7; d_call: TRBD2; clone_size: .; cdr3_nt: TGCAGTGCTAGAGACCCTAGCGGCCCCACGGACGAGCAGTACTTC; cdr3_aa: CSARDPSGPTDEQYF
v_call: TRBV7-9; j_call: TRBJ2-5; d_call: .; clone_size: .; cdr3_nt: TGTGCCAGCAGCTTAGCCCCCGGAGTCCTGGGCAATGAGCAGTACTTC; cdr3_aa: CASSLAPGVLGNEQYF
v_call: TRBV12-3/TRBV12-4; j_call: TRBJ1-4; d_call: TRBD1; clone_size: .; cdr3_nt: TGTGCCAGCAGGAGGACAGGGGCCACGTTTAATGAAAAACTGTTTTTT; cdr3_aa: CASRRTGATFNEKLFF
v_call: TRBV2; j_call: TRBJ1-4; d_call: .; clone_size: few; cdr3_nt: TGTGCCAGCAGTGAAGAGGAGGGGCTGGCTGAAAAACTGTTTTTT; cdr3_aa: CASSEEEGLAEKLFF
v_call: TRBV5-1; j_call: TRBJ2-3; d_call: TRBD2; clone_size: .; cdr3_nt: TGCGCCAGCAGAAAGACTAGCGGGAGTTCAGATACGCGGTATTTT; cdr3_aa: CASRKTSGSSDTRYF
v_call: TRBV7-2; j_call: TRBJ2-3; d_call: TRBD2; clone_size: few; cdr3_nt: TGTGCCAGCAGCCTTCAGGGACTAGCGGGAGAGCACAGATACGCGTATTTT; cdr3_aa: CASSLQGLAGEHRYAYF
v_call: TRBV5-1; j_call: TRBJ2-5; d_call: TRBD2; clone_size: few; cdr3_nt: TGCGCCAGCAGACGAGGGACTAGCGGGGGTCAAGAGACCCAGTACTTC; cdr3_aa: CASRRGTSGGQETQYF
v_call: TRBV15; j_call: TRBJ2-7; d_call: .; clone_size: .; cdr3_nt: TGTGCCACCAGCAGAGATCCACAGGGAGGCGAGCAGTACTTC; cdr3_aa: CATSRDPQGGEQYF
v_call: TRBV24-1; j_call: TRBJ2-3; d_call: TRBD1; clone_size: few; cdr3_nt: TGTGCCACCAGTGACCCTGGACAGGGGGCAAGAAACAGATACGCGTATTTT; cdr3_aa: CATSDPGQGARNRYAYF
v_call: TRBV3-1; j_call: TRBJ2-7; d_call: TRBD2; clone_size: .; cdr3_nt: TGTGCCAGCAGCCGAGCTAGCGGGAGCGCATCCTACGAGCAGTACTTC; cdr3_aa: CASSRASGSASYEQYF
v_call: TRBV3-1; j_call: TRBJ2-7; d_call: .; clone_size: .; cdr3_nt: TGTGCCAGCAGCCATAGCAGGAGGGCCCAGGAGCAGTACTTC; cdr3_aa: CASSHSRRAQEQYF
v_call: TRBV10-3; j_call: TRBJ2-1; d_call: TRBD2; clone_size: .; cdr3_nt: TGTGCCATCAGTGACGTAGGGACTAGCGGGAGTGGGAATGAGCAGTTCTTC; cdr3_aa: CAISDVGTSGSGNEQFF
v_call: TRBV5-1; j_call: TRBJ2-5; d_call: TRBD2; clone_size: few; cdr3_nt: TGCGCCAGCAGCGTAAGACTAGCGGGAGTCGAGACCCAGTACTTC; cdr3_aa: CASSVRLAGVETQYF
v_call: TRBV4-2; j_call: TRBJ2-1; d_call: .; clone_size: few; cdr3_nt: TGTGCCAGCAGCCGGCAGGGAGGGGGCGCATCCTACAATGAGCAGTTCTTC; cdr3_aa: CASSRQGGGASYNEQFF
v_call: TRBV20-1; j_call: TRBJ2-7; d_call: TRBD2; clone_size: .; cdr3_nt: TGCAGTGCTATCAGTCAAGCGGGAGGAACCTCAGGCGAGCAGTACTTC; cdr3_aa: CSAISQAGGTSGEQYF
v_call: TRBV6-1; j_call: TRBJ2-1; d_call: .; clone_size: .; cdr3_nt: TGTGCCAGCAGTCCGAGAGAGGGAGTCAGCTCCTACAATGAGCAGTTCTTC; cdr3_aa: CASSPREGVSSYNEQFF
v_call: TRBV15; j_call: TRBJ2-7; d_call: TRBD2; clone_size: .; cdr3_nt: TGTGCCACCAGCAGAGCCCGACTAGCGGAGTACTACGAGCAGTACTTC; cdr3_aa: CATSRARLAEYYEQYF
v_call: TRBV12-3/TRBV12-4; j_call: TRBJ2-4; d_call: .; clone_size: few; cdr3_nt: TGTGCCAGCAGTCAGGGGATGTACATTCAGTACTTC; cdr3_aa: CASSQGMYIQYF
v_call: TRBV12-3/TRBV12-4; j_call: TRBJ2-1; d_call: TRBD2; clone_size: .; cdr3_nt: TGTGCCAGCAGAGTTAGCGGGAGTGGGTCGAGGGGGCAGTTCTTC; cdr3_aa: CASRVSGSGSRGQFF
v_call: TRBV20-1; j_call: TRBJ2-4; d_call: .; clone_size: .; cdr3_nt: TGCAGTGCTAGAGGCGGGATCCTCGACGGGCAGTACTTC; cdr3_aa: CSARGGILDGQYF